This TCR beta chain was observed in a study of blood T cells in healthy people across ages (dated by TCRdb to between 2014 and 2016). Broadly, across the study: In model experiments, template switching captured roughly one uniquely barcoded TCR beta cDNA molecule for every two T cells. Using deep sequencing normalized with unique cDNA molecular identifiers, the study measured how TCR beta repertoire diversity changes with age. The donors were split into four age groups: young (average around 15 years), middle-aged (roughly 40), aged (over 55) and long-lived (approximately 80). For two donors (one aged 18 to 29 and one aged 80 or older), the study analyzed two additional independent replicas of 1 million unique cDNA reads from the same blood draw. What the authors observed across the whole study: Estimates of total diversity based on one million sequenced T cells were regarded as lower bounds and as underestimates. The percentage of naive T cells measured by flow cytometry correlated strongly with observed TCR beta diversity. Compared with the aged group, the long-lived group had more naive CD4+ T cells, fewer expanded clones and increased TCR diversity, a pattern suggesting age selection. As age increased, observed TCR beta diversity per million T cells dropped in a roughly linear way, and a significant reduction was already evident by age around 41. The CMV infection status of donors was not known, potentially confounding age-related changes in expanded clonotypes. Bulk unsorted PBMC profiling prevented conclusive comparison of naive and antigen-experienced compartments.

CDR1 and CDR2, looked up from the germline V gene, are MNHEY and SVGAGI. The CDR3 has 14 amino acids, counting the end cysteine and phenylalanine. The kept DNA is CDR3 alone, 42 bases in frame from the first base. Unmatched junction bases come to 6, with V trimmed by 3 bases and J by 7 bases. Library method: 5' RACE. Sequencing instrument: Illumina HiSeq 2500. A second about 7 to 11 cycle PCR used a sample-barcoded 5' primer and a J-beta primer mix. A unique molecular identifier was introduced onto each TCR beta cDNA molecule by a template-switch 5' adaptor carrying 12 random nucleotides. Each sample yielded at least 2.5 million CDR3-containing paired-end reads. All of the RNA was converted into first-strand cDNA using the Mint cDNA synthesis kit, with a TRBC-specific oligonucleotide serving as the primer. Following uracil-DNA glycosylase treatment, a first 18-cycle PCR with universal primers M1SS and BC2_uni_R was performed on all cDNA. As for the original processing: For normalization, 1 million high-quality reads, each with a distinct molecular identifier, were randomly selected from each sample. Instead of being binned into consensus sequences, reads with shared molecular identifiers were discarded. MiTCR, set to a Q25 quality threshold and the strictest error-elimination algorithm, was used for CDR3 identification, clonotype clustering and error correction. A nonparametric unseen species model using Euler transformation provided a lower-bound estimate of total TCR beta diversity. The raw public reads went through TCRdb reprocessing: fastp at Q25, MiXCR clone calling, in-frame beta chains kept. Rows with one shared CDR3 protein collapse into an entry with the most common genes and DNA. The V and J calls follow TCRdb's processing rather than the paper's. For this sample there are approximately 800,000 distinct CDR3 sequences; around 25% appear just once. Together, the top ten hold 3.7% of the sample.

The donors were under 40 Caucasian individuals from Russia, aged about 6 to 100 years, who were systemically healthy. Ten milliliters of peripheral blood were drawn from each donor into EDTA-treated Vacutainer tubes. PBMCs were isolated by Ficoll-Paque density-gradient centrifugation, with at least 6 million obtained per sample. Total RNA, at least 6 micrograms per sample, was extracted from PBMCs with Trizol reagent. For every donor, flow cytometry on a PBMC aliquot measured the percentage of naive CD45RAhigh/CD27high T cells. This clonotype has only a few counts. Its antigen is unknown. The input lacks base qualities; no much larger clone sits a single base away. These data also featured in a second study, about T cells of mothers and their children. From that second study: The donors were nine systemically healthy Caucasian individuals, made up of three mothers and their six children. cDNA synthesis used all of the extracted RNA, with about 1.5 ug of RNA in each 15 ul reaction. In the second PCR, the M1S primer added sample barcodes and 2-4 random nucleotides. Over 8.5 million TCR beta CDR3 reads were obtained for each mother, and 2.7 million or so reads were obtained for each child. Thymic selection shapes the output of TCR recombination in a similar way in related and unrelated pairs, and inherited differences have a minor effect. Normalized repertoire overlap in related mother-child pairs was always slightly higher than in unrelated mother-child pairs, but the difference was never significant. With a sensitivity of 90 to 100 clones per million clonotypes, no persistent microchimeric T cell clones were detected. The study used deep NGS to compare TCR beta repertoires of mothers and children, seeking features distinguishing related mother-child pairs from unrelated individuals. Mothers averaged roughly 36 +/- 4 years of age and children averaged 11 +/- 4 years. Libraries were sequenced on Illumina HiSeq 2000 with 100+100 nt paired-end reads after adapter ligation with NEBNext reagents. To prevent cross-contamination, the mother and child libraries were prepared a month apart and were sequenced in separate runs. For each donor, between 500,000 and 2,000,000 distinct TCR beta clonotypes were identified. Naive TCR beta clonotypes were estimated from low-frequency clonotypes matched to each donor's FACS-determined naive share, without sorting.

Sequenced sample: blood. The chain couples TRBV6-5 to TRBJ1-2; TRBD1 lines up with 9 middle nucleotides. The receptor's source is a boy younger than 18 in good health. CDR3 region: CASSYGQGSTGYTF. The nucleotide sequence is TGTGCCAGCAGTTATGGACAGGGGAGTACTGGCTACACCTTC.